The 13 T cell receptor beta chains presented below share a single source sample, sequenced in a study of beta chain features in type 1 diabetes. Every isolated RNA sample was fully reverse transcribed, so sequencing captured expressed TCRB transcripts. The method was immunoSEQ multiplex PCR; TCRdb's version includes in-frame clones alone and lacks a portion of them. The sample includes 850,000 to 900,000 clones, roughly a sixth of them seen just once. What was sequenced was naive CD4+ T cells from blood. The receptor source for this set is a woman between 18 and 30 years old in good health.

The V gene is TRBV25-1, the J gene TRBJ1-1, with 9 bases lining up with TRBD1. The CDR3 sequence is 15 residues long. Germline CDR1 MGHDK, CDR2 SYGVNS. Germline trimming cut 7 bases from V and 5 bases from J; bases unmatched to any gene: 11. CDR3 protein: CASKWTGASGTEAFF. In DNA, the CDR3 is TGTGCCAGCAAATGGACAGGGGCCTCAGGGACTGAAGCTTTCTTT.

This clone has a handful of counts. The DNA for the CDR3 is TGTGCCAGCAGCGTAGAGGCTAGCGGGAGCCATGAGCAGTTCTTC. Residues: CASSVEASGSHEQFF. The J gene is TRBJ2-1, the V gene TRBV9; 10 nucleotides line up with TRBD2. CDR3 size: 15 residues. CDR1 and CDR2 from the germline V gene are SGDLS and YYNGEE. Trimming cost V 0 bases and J 8 bases; bases outside gene matches: 5.

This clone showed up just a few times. CDR3 in DNA: TGCGCCAGCAGCTTGGTCGGGAGGGGAGAGACCCAGTACTTC. This codes for CASSLVGRGETQYF. This chain connects TRBV5-1 to TRBJ2-5, with 8 bases fitting TRBD2. The length of the CDR3 is 14 residues. Germline V gives CDR1 SGHRS, CDR2 YFSETQ. V lost 0 bases and J lost 4; bases outside the gene matches: 2.

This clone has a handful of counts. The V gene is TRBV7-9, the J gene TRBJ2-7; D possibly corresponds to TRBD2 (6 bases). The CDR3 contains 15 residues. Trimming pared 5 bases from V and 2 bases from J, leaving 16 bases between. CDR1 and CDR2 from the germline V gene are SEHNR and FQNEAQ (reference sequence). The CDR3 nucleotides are TGTGCCAGCAGCCCACTCCCCCCGGGGGCCTACGAGCAGTACTTC. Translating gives CASSPLPPGAYEQYF.

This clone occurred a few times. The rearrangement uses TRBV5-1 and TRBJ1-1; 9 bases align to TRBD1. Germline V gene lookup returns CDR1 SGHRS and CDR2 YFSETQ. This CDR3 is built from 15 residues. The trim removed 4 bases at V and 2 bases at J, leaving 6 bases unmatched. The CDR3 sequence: CASSGRDRDNTEAFF. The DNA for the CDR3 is TGCGCCAGCAGCGGCCGGGACAGGGACAACACTGAAGCTTTCTTT.

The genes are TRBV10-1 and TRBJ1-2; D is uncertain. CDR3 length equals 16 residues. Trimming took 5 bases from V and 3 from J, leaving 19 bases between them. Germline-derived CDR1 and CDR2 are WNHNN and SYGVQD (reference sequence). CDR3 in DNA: TGCGCCAGCAGTTTGGGTCCAGAGATGGAGGACTATGGCTACACCTTC. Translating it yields CASSLGPEMEDYGYTF.

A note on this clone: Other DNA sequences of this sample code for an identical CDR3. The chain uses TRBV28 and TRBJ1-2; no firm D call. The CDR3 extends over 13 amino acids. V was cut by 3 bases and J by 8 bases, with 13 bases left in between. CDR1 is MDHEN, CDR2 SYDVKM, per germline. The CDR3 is CASSLVPPGGYTF. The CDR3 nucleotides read TGTGCCAGCAGTTTGGTCCCTCCGGGCGGCTACACCTTC.

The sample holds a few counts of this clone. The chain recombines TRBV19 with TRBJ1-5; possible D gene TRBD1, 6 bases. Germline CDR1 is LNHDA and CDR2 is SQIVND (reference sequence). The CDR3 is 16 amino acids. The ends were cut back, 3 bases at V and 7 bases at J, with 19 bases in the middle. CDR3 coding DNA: TGTGCCAGTAGTATGCCCTTAGGGCAGGGGTACCAGCCCCAGCATTTT. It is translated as CASSMPLGQGYQPQHF.

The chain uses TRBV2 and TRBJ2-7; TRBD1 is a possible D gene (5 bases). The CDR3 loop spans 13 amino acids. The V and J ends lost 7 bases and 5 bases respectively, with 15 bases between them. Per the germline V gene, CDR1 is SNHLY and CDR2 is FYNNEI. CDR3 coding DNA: TGTGCCAGCAAGGACACCCCTTCCGACGAGCAGTACTTC. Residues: CASKDTPSDEQYF.

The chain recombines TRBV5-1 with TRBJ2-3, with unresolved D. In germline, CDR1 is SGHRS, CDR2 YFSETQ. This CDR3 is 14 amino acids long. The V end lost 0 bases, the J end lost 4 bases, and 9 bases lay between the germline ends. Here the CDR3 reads CASSLAVSPDTQYF. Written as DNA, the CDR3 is TGCGCCAGCAGCTTGGCCGTGAGCCCAGATACGCAGTATTTT.

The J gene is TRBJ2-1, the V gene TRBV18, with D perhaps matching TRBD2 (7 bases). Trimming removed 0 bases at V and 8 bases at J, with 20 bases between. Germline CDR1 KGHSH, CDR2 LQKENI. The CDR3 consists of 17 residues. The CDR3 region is CASSPPGGLASGHEQFF. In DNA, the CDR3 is TGTGCCAGCTCACCACCGGGGGGGCTAGCGAGCGGGCATGAGCAGTTCTTC.

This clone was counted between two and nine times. Written as DNA, the CDR3 is TGTGCCAGCAGTTTAGGGCTAGCGGGAGGGCCCTACGAGCAGTACTTC. This sequence encodes CASSLGLAGGPYEQYF. V is TRBV28 and J is TRBJ2-7; 12 nucleotides line up with TRBD2. CDR1 and CDR2 (germline): MDHEN, SYDVKM. The CDR3 sequence is 16 residues long. Germline trimming cut 2 bases from V and 2 bases from J; bases unmatched to any gene: 4. The full variable domain, in which reference TRBV28 and TRBJ2-7 provide the parts outside the CDR3, is DVKVTQSSRYLVKRTGEKVFLECVQDMDHENMFWYRQDPGLGLRLIYFSYDVKMKEKGDIPEGYSVSREKKERFSLILESASTNQTSMYLCASSLGLAGGPYEQYFGPGTRLTVT.

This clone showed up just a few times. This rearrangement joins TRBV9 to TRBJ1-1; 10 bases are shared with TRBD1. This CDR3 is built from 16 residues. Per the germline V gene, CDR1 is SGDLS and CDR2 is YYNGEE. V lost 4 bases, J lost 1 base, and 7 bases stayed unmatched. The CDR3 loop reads CASSKDRGRRNTEAFF. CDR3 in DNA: TGTGCCAGCAGCAAGGACAGGGGGAGAAGGAACACTGAAGCTTTCTTT. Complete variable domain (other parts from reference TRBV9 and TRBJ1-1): DSGVTQTPKHLITATGQRVTLRCSPRSGDLSVYWYQQSLDQGLQFLIQYYNGEERAKGNILERFSAQQFPDLHSELNLSSLELGDSALYFCASSKDRGRRNTEAFFGQGTRLTVV.